The clone carrying this T cell receptor (beta chain) appeared once. This entry is derived from a study of CD8 T cells in Susac syndrome. TCR beta from blood CD8+ and CD4+ T cells was sequenced. Relapsing-remitting disease, either stable or active, was present in the treatment-naive patients who were the multiple sclerosis controls. In contrast to the negatively isolated CD8+ and CD4+ T cells, TEMRA cells were FACS-enriched. CDR1 is MGHDK, CDR2 SYGVNS, per germline. The CDR3 sequence is 10 residues long. With 11 bases removed from V and 6 bases from J, the gap between germline ends came to 9 bases. Random hexamers served to reverse transcribe roughly 0.45 to 1 ug RNA. Amplification of TCR beta CDR3 used immunoSEQ multiplex PCR across 54 Vbeta and 13 Jbeta. TCRdb redid the calling of the immunoSEQ multiplex PCR reads with MiXCR, one entry per CDR3 protein. The table shows 130,000 or so distinct CDR3 sequences, with 90% to 95% occurring only once.

This sequence was found in a human donor with multiple sclerosis. Sequenced: CD8+ T cells from PBMCs. The V and J genes are TRBV25-1 and TRBJ2-3, with D perhaps TRBD2 (6 bases). The CDR3 DNA reads as TGTGCCGCGGAGGGGGATACGCAGTATTTT. Its translation is CAAEGDTQYF.